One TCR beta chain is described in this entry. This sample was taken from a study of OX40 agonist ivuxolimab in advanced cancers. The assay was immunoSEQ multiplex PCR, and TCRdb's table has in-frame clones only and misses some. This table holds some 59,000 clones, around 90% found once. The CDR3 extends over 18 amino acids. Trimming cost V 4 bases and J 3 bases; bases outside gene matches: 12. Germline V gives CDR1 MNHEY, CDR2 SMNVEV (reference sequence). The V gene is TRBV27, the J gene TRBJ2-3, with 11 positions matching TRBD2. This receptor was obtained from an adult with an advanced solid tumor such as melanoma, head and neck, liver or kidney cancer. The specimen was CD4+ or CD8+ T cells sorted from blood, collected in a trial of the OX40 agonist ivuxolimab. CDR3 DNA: TGTGCCAGCAGTTCTATCCTTAGCGGGGGGGCCTCAACAGATACGCAGTATTTT. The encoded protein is CASSSILSGGASTDTQYF.